This is a list of T cell receptor beta chains from one sample in a study of blood T cell repertoires in COVID-19. Clones were read by immunoSEQ multiplex PCR, and TCRdb kept only the in-frame ones, dropping some. The table lists 200,000 to 250,000 clones, over 80% of them singletons. Source material: PBMCs or T cells enriched from blood (not recorded which). These receptors originate from a woman in her thirties or forties who had recovered from COVID-19. Both conserved end residues are part of each CDR3. D genes are given only for firm matches. Clone size is given for some rows only: seen once, a few or many times, or a class if the clone is expanded.

>TRBV11-2|NA|TRBJ1-5|NA
TGTGCCAGCAGCTTAGAGGAGGGCAGGCCCCAGCATTTT
CASSLEEGRPQHF
>TRBV27|TRBD1|TRBJ2-5|NA
TGTGCCAGCAGCCGGGACAGGGAAGAGACCCAGTACTTC
CASSRDREETQYF
>TRBV4-1|NA|TRBJ2-1|NA
TGCGCCAGCAGCCCCGATTCCAGCGCCGCCTACAATGAGCAGTTCTTC
CASSPDSSAAYNEQFF
>TRBV6-5|NA|TRBJ2-5|NA
TGTGCCAGCAGAGAGGGACTTCAAGAGACCCAGTACTTC
CASREGLQETQYF
>TRBV6-5|TRBD1|TRBJ1-1|few
TGTGCCAGCACCGCTGACAGGGGCGGGGAAGCTTTCTTT
CASTADRGGEAFF
>TRBV10-3|TRBD1|TRBJ1-1|NA
TGTGCCATCAGCCCGGGACAGGGGGGGAACACTGAAGCTTTCTTT
CAISPGQGGNTEAFF
>TRBV3-1/TRBV3-2|NA|TRBJ2-7|NA
TGTGCCAGCAGCCAAGCTGTTACTAGTAACACCTACGAGCAGTACTTC
CASSQAVTSNTYEQYF
>TRBV28|NA|TRBJ1-2|NA
TGTGCCAGCAGTTTAATTGGGCCGGGGGGGAGCTACACCTTC
CASSLIGPGGSYTF
>TRBV10-3|NA|TRBJ1-4|NA
TGTGCCATCAGTGAGTCCCTAGAGGGCCTTGCAACTAATGAAAAACTGTTTTTT
CAISESLEGLATNEKLFF
>TRBV18|TRBD2|TRBJ2-7|once
TGTGCCAGCTCACCTCTAGCGGGCCAGACTGACGAGCAGTACTTC
CASSPLAGQTDEQYF
>TRBV28|TRBD1|TRBJ1-4|NA
TGTGCCAGCAGTTTCACTTCCGGGACAGGGGCCGAAAATGAAAAACTGTTTTTT
CASSFTSGTGAENEKLFF
>TRBV2|TRBD1|TRBJ2-2|few
TGTGCCAGCACGGGCAGGGGGCTCACCGGGGAGCTGTTTTTT
CASTGRGLTGELFF
>TRBV5-6|TRBD1|TRBJ1-3|NA
TGTGCCAGCAGCTTGGACAGGGGGCCTGGAAACACCATATATTTT
CASSLDRGPGNTIYF
>TRBV18|TRBD1|TRBJ2-1|NA
TGTGCCAGCTCACCAAAACCGGACAGGGGTCGGTCCTACAATGAGCAGTTCTTC
CASSPKPDRGRSYNEQFF
>TRBV24-1|TRBD1|TRBJ2-6|NA
TGTGCCACCAGTGATCGACAGGGGGCTGGGGCCAACGTCCTGACTTTC
CATSDRQGAGANVLTF
>TRBV19|NA|TRBJ1-5|NA
TGTGCCGTCCCCAATAGTCAGCCCCAGCATTTT
CAVPNSQPQHF
>TRBV7-2|NA|TRBJ2-3|NA
TGTGCCAGCAGCTTAGGGTCGACACACACAGATACGCAGTATTTT
CASSLGSTHTDTQYF
>TRBV4-3|NA|TRBJ2-1|few
TGCGCCAGCAGCCAAGATACGACTATCTCCAATGAGCAGTTCTTC
CASSQDTTISNEQFF
>TRBV2|NA|TRBJ2-3|once
TGTGCCACCTCCGGAGGAAAAAATACGCAGTATTTT
CATSGGKNTQYF
>TRBV6-5|NA|TRBJ2-1|NA
TGTGCCAGCAGTTACCGGGGGTCCTCCTACAATGAGCAGTTCTTC
CASSYRGSSYNEQFF
>TRBV5-1|NA|TRBJ2-3|NA
TGCGCCAGCAGCTTAGGACCGCGCACAGGGAGCACAGATACGCAGTATTTT
CASSLGPRTGSTDTQYF
>TRBV28|TRBD2|TRBJ2-2|NA
TGTGCCACCGGCGGGCTAGCGGACGCCAGAGGGGAGCTGTTTTTT
CATGGLADARGELFF
>TRBV28|NA|TRBJ2-5|NA
TGTGCCAGCAGCCCTACTAATGAAGAGACCCAGTACTTC
CASSPTNEETQYF
>TRBV4-3|TRBD1|TRBJ1-4|NA
TGCGCCAGCAGCCAGAGTACCGGGACAGGGAATGAAAAACTGTTTTTT
CASSQSTGTGNEKLFF
>TRBV12-3/TRBV12-4|NA|TRBJ1-2|NA
TGTGCCAGCAGCAAGGGGATTGGCTACACCTTC
CASSKGIGYTF
>TRBV25-1|TRBD2|TRBJ2-2|few
TGTGCCAGCAGACCCCTAGCGGGGGACACCGGGGAGCTGTTTTTT
CASRPLAGDTGELFF
>TRBV7-9|NA|TRBJ1-1|NA
TGTGCCAGCAGCTTAGGAAGGGGTAACACTGAAGCTTTCTTT
CASSLGRGNTEAFF
>TRBV28|TRBD1|TRBJ1-5|NA
TGTGCCAGCAGTTTATTTGGGACAGGGGTGGTTCAGCCCCAGCATTTT
CASSLFGTGVVQPQHF
>TRBV3-1/TRBV3-2|TRBD1|TRBJ2-7|NA
TGTGCCAGCAGCCTCCTCCCTGGGGGACAGGGGGTCTACGAGCAGTACTTC
CASSLLPGGQGVYEQYF
>TRBV28|NA|TRBJ1-1|NA
TGTGCCAGCAGTTTTCTCGCCAGGAACACTGAAGCTTTCTTT
CASSFLARNTEAFF
>TRBV28|NA|TRBJ1-2|NA
NA
CASSFLENYGYTF
>TRBV12-3/TRBV12-4|NA|TRBJ1-1|NA
TGTGCCAGCAGTTTCGAGGGGAACACTGAAGCTTTCTTT
CASSFEGNTEAFF
>TRBV5-4|TRBD2|TRBJ2-1|NA
TGTGCCAGCAGCGTGCCTAGCGGGAGGGGGGATGAGCAGTTCTTC
CASSVPSGRGDEQFF
>TRBV28|TRBD2|TRBJ2-1|NA
TGTGCCAGCAGGGGGGGGATCTCCTACAATGAGCAGTTCTTC
CASRGGISYNEQFF
>TRBV5-1|TRBD2|TRBJ2-1|NA
TGCGCCAGCAGCTTGGGGACTAGCGGGAATGAGCAGTTCTTC
CASSLGTSGNEQFF
>TRBV13|TRBD2|TRBJ2-5|NA
TGTGCCAGCAGTCATAGACTAGCGGACCAAGAGACCCAGTACTTC
CASSHRLADQETQYF
>TRBV7-2|NA|TRBJ2-3|NA
TGTGCCGGGAGACCCGCGAGTGGTAATACGCAGTATTTT
CAGRPASGNTQYF
>TRBV3-1/TRBV3-2|NA|TRBJ1-1|NA
TGTGCCAGCAGCCAAGAAACAGGCGGGAACACTGAAGCTTTCTTT
CASSQETGGNTEAFF
>TRBV11-2|TRBD1|TRBJ1-6|NA
TGTGCCAGCAGCTCGACCAGAGGGACAGGGGGGTCACCCCTCCACTTT
CASSSTRGTGGSPLHF
>TRBV6-2/TRBV6-3|TRBD1|TRBJ2-7|NA
TGTGCCAGCAGTTACAGCAGCAATGAAGGGGGCCTGGCCTACGAGCAGTACTTC
CASSYSSNEGGLAYEQYF
>TRBV10-2|NA|TRBJ1-3|NA
TGCGCCAGCAGTGCACTCGACATAGTAAACACCATATATTTT
CASSALDIVNTIYF
>TRBV27|TRBD1|TRBJ1-2|NA
TGTGCCAGCAGTAAATCTACAGGGGGCGGGGAAGGCTACACCTTC
CASSKSTGGGEGYTF
>TRBV29-1|TRBD2|TRBJ2-1|NA
TGCAGCGTCAAAACTAGGCTAGCGGGGGAGAATGAGCAGTTCTTC
CSVKTRLAGENEQFF
>TRBV27|NA|TRBJ1-1|once
TGTGCCAGCAGTTTATTTTCCGGGGGGAACACTGAAGCTTTCTTT
CASSLFSGGNTEAFF